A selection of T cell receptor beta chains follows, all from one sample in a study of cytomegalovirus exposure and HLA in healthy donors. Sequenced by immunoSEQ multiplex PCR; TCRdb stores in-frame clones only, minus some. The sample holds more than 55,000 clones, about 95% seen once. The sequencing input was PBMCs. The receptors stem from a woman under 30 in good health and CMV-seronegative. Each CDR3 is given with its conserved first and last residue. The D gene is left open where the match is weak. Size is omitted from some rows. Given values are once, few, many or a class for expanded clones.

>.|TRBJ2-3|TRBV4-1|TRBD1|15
CASSQPGQGEDTQYF
TGCGCCAGCAGCCAACCGGGACAGGGGGAAGATACGCAGTATTTT
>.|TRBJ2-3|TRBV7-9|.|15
CASSSQGGGTDTQYF
TGTGCCAGCAGCTCCCAGGGTGGTGGGACAGATACGCAGTATTTT
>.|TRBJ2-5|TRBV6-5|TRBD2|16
CASSYSSRGGGVTQYF
TGTGCCAGCAGTTACTCTTCGCGGGGGGGCGGGGTGACCCAGTACTTC
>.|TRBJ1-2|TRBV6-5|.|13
CASSIGLYYGYTF
TGTGCCAGCAGCATCGGGTTGTACTATGGCTACACCTTC
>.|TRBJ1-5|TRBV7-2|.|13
CASSLSVAQPQHF
TGTGCCAGCAGCTTGTCAGTGGCCCAGCCCCAGCATTTT
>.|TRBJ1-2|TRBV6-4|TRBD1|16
CASSEGTGGALYGYTF
TGTGCCAGCAGTGAAGGAACAGGGGGTGCCCTCTATGGCTACACCTTC
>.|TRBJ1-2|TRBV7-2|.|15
CASSYTVQEVDGYTF
TGTGCCAGCAGCTATACTGTCCAAGAAGTGGATGGCTACACCTTC
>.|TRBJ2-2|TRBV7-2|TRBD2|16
CASSASSGGGTGELFF
TGTGCCAGCAGCGCTTCTAGCGGGGGGGGCACCGGGGAGCTGTTTTTT
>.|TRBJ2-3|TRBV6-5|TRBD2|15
CASLYSGGGTDTQYF
TGTGCCAGCCTCTATAGCGGGGGCGGCACAGATACGCAGTATTTT
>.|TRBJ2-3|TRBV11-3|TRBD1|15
CASSLVGGPADTQYF
TGTGCCAGCAGCTTAGTAGGGGGCCCTGCAGATACGCAGTATTTT
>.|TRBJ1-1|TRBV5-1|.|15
CASSLVVGRDTEAFF
TGCGCCAGCAGCTTGGTTGTAGGGCGGGACACTGAAGCTTTCTTT
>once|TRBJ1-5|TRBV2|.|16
CASSEARGHGGQPQHF
TGTGCCAGCAGTGAAGCGCGGGGTCATGGAGGCCAGCCCCAGCATTTT
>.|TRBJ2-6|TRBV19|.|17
CASRIGTLISGANVLTF
TGTGCCAGCCGGATCGGGACACTTATCTCTGGGGCCAACGTCCTGACTTTC
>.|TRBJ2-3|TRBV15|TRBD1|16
CATSPTGLSSTDTQYF
TGTGCCACCAGCCCGACAGGGCTCTCTAGCACAGATACGCAGTATTTT